One sample yielded the 13 T cell receptor beta chains listed below, sequenced in a study of shared clonotypes between healthy human individuals. The repertoire was sequenced with immunoSEQ multiplex PCR; TCRdb's copy has only in-frame clones and lacks some. Counted here are some 1,600,000 clones, around 98% occurring once; the ten biggest clones make up roughly 0.45%. Sample: naive CD4+ T cells sorted from blood. Subset indicated: CD45RA+ positively selected. The receptors come from a man aged 30-40 years in good health.

The chain combines TRBV14 with TRBJ2-7, with D maybe TRBD2 (6 bases). CDR1 and CDR2 from the germline V gene are SGHDN and FVKESK. V dropped 4 bases and J dropped 4 bases, with 17 bases sitting between them. This CDR3 has 15 amino acids. As DNA, the CDR3 is TGTGCCAGCAGCCGAGAACAAGGGACTTTTTACGAGCAGTACTTC. As protein: CASSREQGTFYEQYF.

This clone was detected only once. The chain employs TRBV2 and TRBJ1-2; D is perhaps TRBD1 (5 bases). Germline loops: CDR1 SNHLY, CDR2 FYNNEI. The CDR3 loop spans 15 amino acids. The V end lost 7 bases, the J end lost 8 bases, and 23 bases lay between the germline ends. The CDR3 region is CASNKLDGDRRGYTF. CDR3 in DNA: TGTGCCAGCAACAAACTGGACGGGGACCGGCGCGGCTACACCTTC.

This clone was found once. The sample carries other DNA sequences with the same CDR3. J is TRBJ2-3 and V is TRBV18, with D unclear. This CDR3 comprises 14 residues. Germline CDR1 reads KGHSH; CDR2 reads LQKENI. The V end lost 3 bases, the J end lost 0 bases, and 7 bases lay between the germline ends. In DNA form, the CDR3 reads TGTGCCAGCTCACCTCTAGGTAGCACAGATACGCAGTATTTT. Translated: CASSPLGSTDTQYF.

V and J are TRBV2 and TRBJ2-2; 9 bases map to TRBD1. Germline CDR1 and CDR2: SNHLY and FYNNEI. V was pared by 1 base and J by 4 bases, with 1 base of the junction left unmatched. This CDR3 comprises 15 residues. As DNA, the CDR3 is TGTGCCAGCAGTGAAGTACAGGGGGCCACCGGGGAGCTGTTTTTT. Amino acid sequence: CASSEVQGATGELFF.

V gene TRBV9 combines with J gene TRBJ2-5; tentatively, D is TRBD1 (7 bases). Germline CDR1 SGDLS, CDR2 YYNGEE. The CDR3 length is 15 residues. V lost 3 bases to trimming and J lost 4 bases, with 16 bases between them. CDR3 coding DNA: TGTGCCAGCAGCGCCAACAGGGGAGGTATAGAGACCCAGTACTTC. Amino acid sequence: CASSANRGGIETQYF.

The chain links TRBV10-3 to TRBJ2-1, with 7 bases that match TRBD2. The germline V gene has CDR1 ENHRY and CDR2 SYGVKD. V shed 3 bases and J 2 bases; nucleotides not matched to a gene: 7. CDR3 size: 16 residues. CDR3 loop: CAISDRAGVAYNEQFF. The CDR3 bases are TGTGCCATCAGTGACCGCGCGGGAGTTGCCTACAATGAGCAGTTCTTC.

The rearrangement links TRBV7-9 to TRBJ2-5, with 7 bases aligning to TRBD1. Germline assignment: CDR1 SEHNR and CDR2 FQNEAQ (reference sequence). The V segment lost 2 bases and the J segment 5 bases; nucleotides outside the gene matches: 11. This CDR3 contains 16 residues. For the CDR3, the DNA is TGTGCCAGCAGCTTATCCCCGACAGGGTACAGGGAGACCCAGTACTTC. Its protein product is CASSLSPTGYRETQYF.

The J gene is TRBJ2-3, the V gene TRBV4-1, with 7 bases aligning to TRBD2. The CDR3 spans 17 residues. V dropped 0 bases and J dropped 1; count of bases not matched to a gene: 7. Germline CDR1 and CDR2: MGHRA and YSYEKL. The CDR3 is CASSQEGTGGGTDTQYF. CDR3 coding DNA: TGCGCCAGCAGCCAAGAAGGAACGGGAGGTGGCACAGATACGCAGTATTTT.

This clone was detected only once. The chain employs TRBV27 and TRBJ2-7, with D unresolved. The CDR3 consists of 14 residues. The V end lost 3 bases, the J end lost 2 bases, and 11 bases lay between the germline ends. Germline assignment: CDR1 MNHEY and CDR2 SMNVEV (reference sequence). The chain's CDR3 is CASSFRRPPYEQYF. The CDR3 DNA is TGTGCCAGCAGTTTTAGACGGCCTCCCTACGAGCAGTACTTC.

The chain has TRBV29-1 and TRBJ1-4; perhaps TRBD1 as D (5 bases). The CDR3 runs 12 residues. V lost 7 bases and J 7 bases, leaving 13 bases between the germline ends. From germline, CDR1 is SQVTM and CDR2 ANQGSEA. The CDR3, as DNA: TGCAGCGGTGGTAATGGGGGTGAAAAACTGTTTTTT. Translation: CSGGNGGEKLFF. The whole variable domain, filled in from reference TRBV29-1 and TRBJ1-4, reads SAVISQKPSRDICQRGTSLTIQCQVDSQVTMMFWYRQQPGQSLTLIATANQGSEATYESGFVIDKFPISRPNLTFSTLTVSNMSPEDSSIYLCSGGNGGEKLFFGSGTQLSVL.

The genes are TRBV28 and TRBJ2-7; D not resolved. V lost 6 bases and J lost 6, with 9 bases in between. Germline V lookup: CDR1 MDHEN, CDR2 SYDVKM. The CDR3 is 11 residues long. Written as DNA, the CDR3 is TGTGCCAGCAGCCCCCTTTTCGAGCAGTACTTC. Translated: CASSPLFEQYF.

The genes are TRBV28 and TRBJ1-4; D not certain. The V gene lost 5 bases and the J gene lost 1 base, with 5 bases spanning the gap. The CDR3 is 13 residues long. Germline assignment: CDR1 MDHEN and CDR2 SYDVKM. CDR3 sequence (DNA): TGTGCCAGCAGTACCTTAACTAATGAAAAACTGTTTTTT. This gives the protein CASSTLTNEKLFF.

CDR3 in amino acids: CASREGIIIYEQYF. DNA of the CDR3: TGCGCCAGCAGGGAGGGGATAATAATCTACGAGCAGTACTTC. The chain recombines TRBV5-1 with TRBJ2-7; D might be TRBD2 (6 bases). The CDR3 runs 14 residues. Looked up from germline, CDR1 is SGHRS and CDR2 is YFSETQ. V lost 5 bases, J lost 3 bases, and 15 bases lay in between.